The 28 T cell receptor beta chains below come from one sample, sequenced in a study of CD8 T cells in ankylosing spondylitis. MiXCR, run by TCRdb on the 5' RACE reads, gives a single entry per CDR3 protein. This sample has roughly 160,000 distinct CDR3 sequences, with approximately 10% found just once. Material: blood, either unsorted or a sorted T cell fraction (not recorded which). These receptors all come from a male donor with ankylosing spondylitis or in good health (not recorded which).

Ten or more counts support this clonotype. CDR3 protein: CSVRGGAGYGYTF. As DNA, the CDR3 is TGCAGCGTTCGTGGGGGGGCAGGCTATGGCTACACCTTC. The chain employs TRBV29-1 and TRBJ1-2; weak D call: TRBD1 (6 bases). CDR3 length: 13 residues. CDR1 and CDR2 (germline): SQVTM, ANQGSEA. V lost 5 bases to trimming and J lost 4 bases, with 14 bases between them.

This clonotype has only a few counts. The chain carries TRBV7-2 and TRBJ1-2, with D uncertain. Trimming stripped 4 bases from V and 6 bases from J, with 12 bases between. CDR1 is SGHTA, CDR2 FQGNSA, per germline. The CDR3 has 13 residues. CDR3 DNA sequence: TGTGCCAGCAGCTCCGCGAGTCGGAATGGCTACACCTTC. This codes for CASSSASRNGYTF.

This clonotype occurred many times. V usage is TRBV20-1 and J usage is TRBJ2-1; 10 nucleotides align to TRBD1. This CDR3 region has 15 residues. Germline CDR1 reads DFQATT; CDR2 reads SNEGSKA (reference sequence). The ends lost 4 bases at V and 6 bases at J; junction bases unmatched: 9. CDR3 amino acids: CSAKSGTGASNEQFF. CDR3 DNA sequence: TGCAGTGCTAAATCGGGGACAGGGGCCTCCAATGAGCAGTTCTTC.

There are many counts of this clonotype. The chain carries TRBV20-1 and TRBJ1-2; tentatively, D is TRBD1 (5 bases). The ends were cut back, 4 bases at V and 1 base at J, with 10 bases in the middle. This CDR3 comprises 13 residues. Germline V gene sequence: CDR1 DFQATT, CDR2 SNEGSKA (reference sequence). The CDR3 here is CSANRDLNYGYTF. DNA of the CDR3: TGCAGTGCTAATAGGGACCTTAACTATGGCTACACCTTC.

This clonotype was observed many times. The chain has TRBV9 and TRBJ2-1; unclear D gene. The CDR3 length is 12 residues. Per germline, CDR1 SGDLS and CDR2 YYNGEE. The V and J ends lost 4 bases and 6 bases respectively, with 8 bases between them. Here the CDR3 DNA reads TGTGCCAGCAGCCCCTACGGCAATGAGCAGTTCTTC. Amino acids: CASSPYGNEQFF.

This clonotype occurred many times. CDR3 residues: CSVEFGGSYEQYF. For the CDR3, the DNA is TGCAGCGTTGAATTTGGCGGCAGCTACGAGCAGTACTTC. The chain uses TRBV29-1 and TRBJ2-7; the D is unclear. V was shortened by 2 bases and J by 3 bases, with 11 bases between the two germline ends. Germline CDR1 is SQVTM and CDR2 is ANQGSEA. The length of the CDR3 is 13 residues.

This clonotype was observed a single time. A read error is likely, as this CDR3 ends without the conserved phenylalanine or tryptophan. The chain combines TRBV27 with TRBJ1-1; D is undetermined. The germline V gene encodes CDR1 MNHEY and CDR2 SMNVEV (reference sequence). The length of the CDR3 is 13 residues. The V end lost 5 bases, the J end lost 0 bases, and 7 bases lay between the germline ends. The CDR3 region has the DNA TGTGCCAGCAGTGTTGGAGTGAACACTGAAGCTTTCTCT. It is translated as CASSVGVNTEAFS.

The chain recombines TRBV5-1 with TRBJ1-2, with D hard to call. The CDR3 consists of 17 residues. CDR1 and CDR2 from the germline V gene are SGHRS and YFSETQ. The germline V and J ends were trimmed by 0 bases and 2 bases, with 17 bases remaining between them. The CDR3, as DNA: TGCGCCAGCAGCTTGGAGTGGGGAGTCAAGTTGAACTATGGCTACACCTTC. Encoded protein: CASSLEWGVKLNYGYTF.

The chain has TRBV6-2 or TRBV6-3 and TRBJ2-5; 13 nucleotides agree with TRBD2. V lost 4 bases, J lost 4 bases, and 9 bases stayed unmatched. The CDR3 is 17 amino acids. CDR1 is MNHEY and CDR2 is SVGEGT in the germline V gene. This CDR3 reads CASSSGLAGVYRETQYF. CDR3 nucleotides: TGTGCCAGCAGTTCCGGACTAGCGGGGGTGTATCGAGAGACCCAGTACTTC.

The sample holds a few counts of this clonotype. J is TRBJ2-2 and V is TRBV12-3 or TRBV12-4; D uncertain. V gave up 5 bases and J gave up 0 bases, with 10 bases separating them. The CDR3 has 15 amino acids. In DNA form, the CDR3 reads TGTGCCAGCAGTCCAGCACTAACGAACACCGGGGAGCTGTTTTTT. Protein: CASSPALTNTGELFF.

This clonotype was counted at least ten times. The chain employs TRBV12-3 or TRBV12-4 and TRBJ1-4; D is possibly TRBD1 (5 bases). Trimming took off 3 bases at V and 4 bases at J, with 9 bases between the two ends. This CDR3 region has 14 residues. The CDR3 loop is CASSLGRVNEKLFF. The CDR3 DNA reads TGTGCCAGCAGTTTGGGCAGGGTTAATGAAAAACTGTTTTTT.

The chain links TRBV7-2 to TRBJ2-1; D is undetermined. Between the trimmed V and J ends, which lost 3 bases and 0 bases, there was a span of 6 bases. There are 14 residues in the CDR3. The germline V gene encodes CDR1 SGHTA and CDR2 FQGNSA. CDR3 sequence (DNA): TGTGCCAGCAGCTTTGGTATCTCCTACAATGAGCAGTTCTTC. Translating gives CASSFGISYNEQFF.

Ten or more counts support this clonotype. The chain links TRBV6-4 to TRBJ1-1; no firm D call. V lost 6 bases, J lost 2 bases, and 13 bases lay in between. Germline V gene lookup returns CDR1 MRHNA and CDR2 SNTAGT. This CDR3 region has 14 residues. Here the CDR3 DNA reads TGTGCCAGCAGCCTACAACCAGGAAACACTGAAGCTTTCTTT. Amino acid sequence: CASSLQPGNTEAFF.

This clonotype was found many times. This chain joins TRBV29-1 and TRBJ2-7; 8 bases are shared with TRBD1. Germline CDR1 SQVTM, CDR2 ANQGSEA. This CDR3 is built from 14 residues. V shed 4 bases and J 2 bases; nucleotides not matched to a gene: 7. CDR3 sequence reads: CSVGGGQGAYEQYF. CDR3 bases: TGCAGCGTTGGGGGAGGACAGGGCGCCTACGAGCAGTACTTC.

This clonotype was detected many times. This chain joins TRBV6-2 or TRBV6-3 and TRBJ2-5, with 8 bases fitting TRBD2. The junction had 8 bases not matched to a gene; V was cut back by 0 bases and J by 2 bases. This CDR3 has 17 residues. CDR1 and CDR2 (germline): MNHEY, SVGEGT. The CDR3 loop is CASSYSRTSWTQETQYF. The CDR3 nucleotides are TGTGCCAGCAGTTACTCGAGGACTAGCTGGACTCAAGAGACCCAGTACTTC.

This clonotype was found a few times. CDR3 amino acids: CASGRRDRNTEAFF. The CDR3 region has the DNA TGTGCCAGCGGACGCCGAGACAGGAACACTGAAGCTTTCTTT. J is TRBJ1-1 and V is TRBV11-2; a possible D gene is TRBD1 (5 bases). Between the trimmed V and J ends, which lost 8 bases and 1 base, there was a span of 14 bases. Germline CDR1 reads SGHAT; CDR2 reads FQNNGV. The CDR3 runs to 14 residues.

This clonotype was seen repeatedly, ten times or more. The chain recombines TRBV6-1 with TRBJ2-2, with D perhaps matching TRBD1 or TRBD2 (5 bases each). The CDR3 consists of 17 residues. V shed 6 bases and J shed 1 base, with 18 bases lying between them. The germline V gene encodes CDR1 MNHNS and CDR2 SASEGT. CDR3: CASSGLGRGGNTGELFF. The CDR3, as DNA: TGTGCCAGCAGCGGACTGGGACGGGGTGGGAACACCGGGGAGCTGTTTTTT.

This clonotype was observed at least ten times. This sequence joins TRBV24-1 and TRBJ1-2; a possible D gene is TRBD1 (5 bases). Germline CDR1 KGHDR, CDR2 SFDVKD. Trimming pared 10 bases from V and 5 bases from J, leaving 19 bases between. The CDR3 is made up of 14 amino acids. The CDR3 DNA reads TGTGCCACTACCGGGACTCCATTAATTTATGGCTACACCTTC. It specifies CATTGTPLIYGYTF.

This clonotype was detected ten times or more. The rearrangement joins TRBV27 to TRBJ1-5; D is perhaps TRBD1 (6 bases). Trimming removed 7 bases from V and 4 bases from J, with 17 bases in between. CDR3 length: 15 amino acids. Germline V gene data show CDR1 as MNHEY and CDR2 as SMNVEV (reference sequence). CDR3 sequence (DNA): TGTGCCAGCACCGAAAGGGACACTTGGAATCAGCCCCAGCATTTT. Its translation: CASTERDTWNQPQHF.

The rearrangement joins TRBV18 to TRBJ2-5; no reliable D call. The CDR3 sequence is 12 residues long. Germline V gives CDR1 KGHSH, CDR2 LQKENI. The V end was cut by 11 bases, the J end by 2 bases, with 12 bases between. CDR3 amino acids: CASSNRQETQYF. For the CDR3, the DNA is TGTGCCTCCTCAAACCGACAAGAGACCCAGTACTTC.

Many counts were recorded for this clonotype. The rearrangement uses TRBV29-1 and TRBJ1-1; D is unresolved. There are 13 residues in the CDR3. V lost 8 bases and J lost 0, with 13 bases in between. Per the germline V gene, CDR1 is SQVTM and CDR2 is ANQGSEA. The CDR3: CSTAGELNTEAFF. CDR3 DNA sequence: TGCAGCACGGCAGGCGAATTGAACACTGAAGCTTTCTTT. The full variable domain, in which reference TRBV29-1 and TRBJ1-1 provide the parts outside the CDR3, is SAVISQKPSRDICQRGTSLTIQCQVDSQVTMMFWYRQQPGQSLTLIATANQGSEATYESGFVIDKFPISRPNLTFSTLTVSNMSPEDSSIYLCSTAGELNTEAFFGQGTRLTVV.

The chain combines TRBV7-6 with TRBJ2-5; unclear D gene. Trimming took off 4 bases at V and 2 bases at J, with 11 bases between the two ends. The CDR3 sequence is 14 residues long. CDR1 and CDR2 (germline): SGHVS, FNYEAQ. Written as DNA, the CDR3 is TGTGCCAGCAGCTCCTTTAGCACTCAAGAGACCCAGTACTTC. Its translation: CASSSFSTQETQYF.

This clonotype was observed at least ten times. The rearrangement links TRBV27 to TRBJ1-1, with D unclear. V was cut by 4 bases and J by 0 bases, with 9 bases left in between. Germline V gives CDR1 MNHEY, CDR2 SMNVEV (reference sequence). The length of the CDR3 is 14 residues. The CDR3 is CASSSGNLNTEAFF. CDR3 sequence (DNA): TGTGCCAGCAGTTCCGGGAACCTGAACACTGAAGCTTTCTTT.

In its sample, this clonotype was seen many times. This chain links TRBV28 with TRBJ1-2, with 7 bases identical to TRBD1. The germline CDR1 and CDR2 sequences are MDHEN and SYDVKM. J gave up 2 bases and V 2 bases, and 5 bases lay outside the gene matches. The CDR3 length is 15 residues. CDR3 DNA: TGTGCCAGCAGTTTAATTTTGACAGGGAACTATGGCTACACCTTC. Its protein is CASSLILTGNYGYTF.

The chain is built from TRBV25-1 and TRBJ2-4; the match to TRBD1 covers 7 bases. Trimming removed 1 base from V and 0 bases from J; junction bases left unmatched: 6. Germline values: CDR1 MGHDK, CDR2 SYGVNS. This CDR3 contains 17 residues. CDR3 DNA: TGTGCCAGCAGTGAATCTGGTGCAGGGGGAGCCAAAAACATTCAGTACTTC. Protein: CASSESGAGGAKNIQYF.

The J gene is TRBJ2-7, the V gene TRBV27; D possibly corresponds to TRBD1 (5 bases). Per the germline V gene, CDR1 is MNHEY and CDR2 is SMNVEV (reference sequence). The length of the CDR3 is 14 residues. V lost 3 bases and J 5 bases, leaving 14 bases between the germline ends. CDR3 nucleotide sequence: TGTGCCAGCAGTTTGCTGACAGCCCGAGACGAGCAGTACTTC. This translates into CASSLLTARDEQYF.

This clonotype was observed many times. J is TRBJ2-1 and V is TRBV7-7; 9 nucleotides line up with TRBD2. Per the germline V gene, CDR1 is SSHAT and CDR2 is FNYEAQ (reference sequence). V shed 2 bases, J shed 5 bases, and the junction held 4 bases outside the gene matches. The CDR3 has 15 residues. CDR3 sequence (DNA): TGTGCCAGCAGCTTACGGCTAGCGGGAAACAATGAGCAGTTCTTC. Its protein is CASSLRLAGNNEQFF.

This clonotype came up a few times. The CDR3 loop reads CASSSPSGSASYEQYF. CDR3 coding DNA: TGTGCCAGCAGCTCCCCCAGCGGGAGTGCCTCCTACGAGCAGTACTTC. The chain employs TRBV5-4 and TRBJ2-7, with 8 bases aligning to TRBD2. This CDR3 is 16 amino acids long. Germline V gives CDR1 SGHNT, CDR2 YYREEE (reference sequence). V lost 3 bases, J lost 0 bases, and 8 bases stayed unmatched.